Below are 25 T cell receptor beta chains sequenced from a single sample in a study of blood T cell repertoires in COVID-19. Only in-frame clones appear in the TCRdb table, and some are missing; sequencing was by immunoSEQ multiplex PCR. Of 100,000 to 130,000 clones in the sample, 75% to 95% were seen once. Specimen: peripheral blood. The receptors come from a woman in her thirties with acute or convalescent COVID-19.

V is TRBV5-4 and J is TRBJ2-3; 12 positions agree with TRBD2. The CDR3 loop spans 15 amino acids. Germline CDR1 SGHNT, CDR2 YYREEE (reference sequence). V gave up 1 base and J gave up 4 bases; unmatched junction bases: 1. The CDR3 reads CASSLTSGGPDTQYF. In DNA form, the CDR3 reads TGTGCCAGCAGCTTGACTAGCGGGGGGCCAGATACGCAGTATTTT.

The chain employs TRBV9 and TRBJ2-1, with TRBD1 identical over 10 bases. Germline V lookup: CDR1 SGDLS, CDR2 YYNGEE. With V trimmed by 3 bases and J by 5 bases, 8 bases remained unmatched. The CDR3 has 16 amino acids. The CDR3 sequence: CASSAQGGTGDNEQFF. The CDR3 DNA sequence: TGTGCCAGCAGCGCCCAAGGAGGGACAGGGGACAATGAGCAGTTCTTC.

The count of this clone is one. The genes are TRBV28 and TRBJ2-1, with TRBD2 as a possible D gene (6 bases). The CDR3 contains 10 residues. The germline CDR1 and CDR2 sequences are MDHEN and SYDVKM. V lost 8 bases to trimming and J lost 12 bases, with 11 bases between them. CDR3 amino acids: CASGTRMQFF. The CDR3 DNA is TGTGCCAGCGGGACTCGTATGCAGTTCTTC.

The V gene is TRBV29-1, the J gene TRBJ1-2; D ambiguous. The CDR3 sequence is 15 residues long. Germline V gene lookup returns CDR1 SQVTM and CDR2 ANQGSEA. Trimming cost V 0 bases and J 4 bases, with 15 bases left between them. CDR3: CSVEDFGQSTYGYTF. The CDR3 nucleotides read TGCAGCGTTGAAGATTTTGGGCAGTCAACCTATGGCTACACCTTC.

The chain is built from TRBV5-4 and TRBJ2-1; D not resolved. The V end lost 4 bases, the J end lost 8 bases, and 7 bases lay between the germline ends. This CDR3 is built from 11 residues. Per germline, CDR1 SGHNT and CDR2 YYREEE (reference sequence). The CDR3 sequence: CASSRTDEQFF. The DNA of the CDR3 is TGTGCCAGCAGCCGCACGGATGAGCAGTTCTTC.

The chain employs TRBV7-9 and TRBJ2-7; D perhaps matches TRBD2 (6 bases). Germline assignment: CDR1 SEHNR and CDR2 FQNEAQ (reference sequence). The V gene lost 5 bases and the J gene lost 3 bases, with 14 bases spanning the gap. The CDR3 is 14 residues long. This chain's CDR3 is CASSPLGGFYEQYF. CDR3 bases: TGTGCCAGCAGCCCCCTGGGGGGTTTCTACGAGCAGTACTTC.

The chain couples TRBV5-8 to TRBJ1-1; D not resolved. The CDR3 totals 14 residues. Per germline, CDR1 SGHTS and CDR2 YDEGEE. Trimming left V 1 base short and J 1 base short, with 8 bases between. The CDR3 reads CASSLQRRNTEAFF. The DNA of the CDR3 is TGTGCCAGCAGCTTGCAGAGGCGGAACACTGAAGCTTTCTTT.

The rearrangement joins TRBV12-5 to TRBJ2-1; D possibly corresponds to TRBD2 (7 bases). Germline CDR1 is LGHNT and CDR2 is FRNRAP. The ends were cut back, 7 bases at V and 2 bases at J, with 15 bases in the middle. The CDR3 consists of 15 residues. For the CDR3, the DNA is TGTGCTAGTGCCCGAGGGGGGACTACCTACAATGAGCAGTTCTTC. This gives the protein CASARGGTTYNEQFF.

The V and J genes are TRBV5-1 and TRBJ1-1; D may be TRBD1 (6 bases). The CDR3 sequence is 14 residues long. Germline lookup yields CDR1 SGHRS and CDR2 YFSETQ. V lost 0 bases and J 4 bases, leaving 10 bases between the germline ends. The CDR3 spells CASSLGSRGTEAFF. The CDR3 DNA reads TGCGCCAGCAGCTTGGGTAGCAGGGGCACTGAAGCTTTCTTT.

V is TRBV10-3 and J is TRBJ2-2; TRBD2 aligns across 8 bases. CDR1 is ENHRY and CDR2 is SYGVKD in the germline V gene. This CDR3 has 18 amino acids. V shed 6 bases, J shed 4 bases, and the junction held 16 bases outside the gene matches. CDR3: CAISLRTSRTSSTGELFF. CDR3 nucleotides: TGTGCCATCAGCCTGCGGACTAGCCGAACATCCTCCACCGGGGAGCTGTTTTTT.

The CDR3 region has the DNA TGTGCCAGCAGCTTAAGGGGAGCGGGAACTACACAAGAGACCCAGTACTTC. It is translated as CASSLRGAGTTQETQYF. The chain combines TRBV7-2 with TRBJ2-5; TRBD2 aligns across 7 bases. CDR1 and CDR2 (germline): SGHTA, FQGNSA. This CDR3 region has 17 residues. With 2 bases clipped from V and 2 bases from J, the junction kept 11 bases outside the gene matches.

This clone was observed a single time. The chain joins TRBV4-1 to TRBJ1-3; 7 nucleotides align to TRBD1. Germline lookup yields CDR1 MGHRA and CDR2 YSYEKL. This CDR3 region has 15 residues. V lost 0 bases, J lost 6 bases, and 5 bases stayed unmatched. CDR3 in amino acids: CASSQDKGTANTIYF. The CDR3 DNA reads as TGCGCCAGCAGCCAAGACAAGGGGACAGCAAACACCATATATTTT.

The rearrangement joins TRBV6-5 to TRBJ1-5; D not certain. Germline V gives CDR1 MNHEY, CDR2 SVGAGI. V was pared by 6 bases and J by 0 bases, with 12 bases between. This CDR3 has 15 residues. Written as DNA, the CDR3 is TGTGCCAGCAGGACCGACTCAAATAGCAATCAGCCCCAGCATTTT. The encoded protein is CASRTDSNSNQPQHF.

CDR3 sequence (DNA): TGTGCCAGCAGTTTGGAAGGGGGCGAAGAGACCCAGTACTTC. This gives the protein CASSLEGGEETQYF. The chain couples TRBV28 to TRBJ2-5; 7 nucleotides match TRBD1. The CDR3 is made up of 14 amino acids. Germline V gene sequence: CDR1 MDHEN, CDR2 SYDVKM. V gave up 3 bases and J gave up 3 bases; unmatched junction bases: 4.

CDR3 loop: CASSTTRTGDSPLHF. In nucleotides, the CDR3 is TGTGCCAGTAGTACTACCCGGACAGGCGATTCACCCCTCCACTTT. The V and J genes are TRBV19 and TRBJ1-6, with 7 positions matching TRBD1. The CDR3 spans 15 residues. J gave up 8 bases and V 4 bases, and 8 bases lay outside the gene matches. Germline CDR1 and CDR2: LNHDA and SQIVND (reference sequence).

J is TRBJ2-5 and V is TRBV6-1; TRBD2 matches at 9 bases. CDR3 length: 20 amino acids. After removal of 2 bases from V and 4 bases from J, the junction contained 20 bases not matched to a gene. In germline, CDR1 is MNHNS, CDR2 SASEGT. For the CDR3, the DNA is TGTGCCAGCAGTGAAATCCCCCCAGGTGGCGGGAGGGCCGTGGGAGAGACCCAGTACTTC. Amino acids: CASSEIPPGGGRAVGETQYF.

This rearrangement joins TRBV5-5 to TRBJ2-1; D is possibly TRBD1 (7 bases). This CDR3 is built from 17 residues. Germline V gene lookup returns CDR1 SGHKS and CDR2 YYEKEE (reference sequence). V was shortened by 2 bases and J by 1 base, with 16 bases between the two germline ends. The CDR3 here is CASSLDREVWSYNEQFF. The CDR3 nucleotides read TGTGCCAGCAGCTTAGACAGGGAGGTATGGTCCTACAATGAGCAGTTCTTC.

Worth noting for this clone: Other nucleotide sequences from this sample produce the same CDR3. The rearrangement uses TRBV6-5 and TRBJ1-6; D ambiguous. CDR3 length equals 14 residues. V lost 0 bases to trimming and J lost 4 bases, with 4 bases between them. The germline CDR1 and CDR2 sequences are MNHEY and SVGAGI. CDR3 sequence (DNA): TGTGCCAGCAGTTACTCGAGTTATAATTCACCCCTCCACTTT. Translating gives CASSYSSYNSPLHF.

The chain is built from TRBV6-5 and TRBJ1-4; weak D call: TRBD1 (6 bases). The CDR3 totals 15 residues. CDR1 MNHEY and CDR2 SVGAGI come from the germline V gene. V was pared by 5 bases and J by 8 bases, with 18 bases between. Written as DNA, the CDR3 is TGTGCCAGCAGTCGGACAGCTGTAATAAAGGAAAAACTGTTTTTT. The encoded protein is CASSRTAVIKEKLFF.

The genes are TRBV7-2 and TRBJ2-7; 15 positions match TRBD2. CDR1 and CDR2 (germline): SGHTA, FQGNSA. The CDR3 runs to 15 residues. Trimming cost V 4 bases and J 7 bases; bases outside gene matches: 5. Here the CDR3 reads CASSWRTSGRGEQYF. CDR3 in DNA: TGTGCCAGCAGCTGGAGGACTAGCGGGAGGGGGGAGCAGTACTTC.

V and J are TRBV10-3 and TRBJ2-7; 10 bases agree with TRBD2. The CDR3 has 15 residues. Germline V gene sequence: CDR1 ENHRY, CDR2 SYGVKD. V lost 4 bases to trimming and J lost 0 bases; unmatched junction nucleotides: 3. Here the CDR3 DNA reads TGTGCCATCAGTGTTAGCGGGGGGTACTCCTACGAGCAGTACTTC. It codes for CAISVSGGYSYEQYF.

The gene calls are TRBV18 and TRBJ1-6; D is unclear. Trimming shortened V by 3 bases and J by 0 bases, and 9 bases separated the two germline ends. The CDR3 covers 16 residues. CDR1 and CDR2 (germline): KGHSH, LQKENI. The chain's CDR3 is CASSPGADSYNSPLHF. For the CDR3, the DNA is TGTGCCAGCTCACCTGGCGCGGACTCCTATAATTCACCCCTCCACTTT.

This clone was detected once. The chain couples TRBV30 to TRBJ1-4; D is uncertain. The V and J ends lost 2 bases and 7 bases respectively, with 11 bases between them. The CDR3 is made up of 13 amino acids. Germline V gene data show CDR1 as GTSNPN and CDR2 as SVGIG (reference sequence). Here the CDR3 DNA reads TGTGCCTGGAGTACGGGTACGAGTGAAAAACTGTTTTTT. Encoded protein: CAWSTGTSEKLFF.

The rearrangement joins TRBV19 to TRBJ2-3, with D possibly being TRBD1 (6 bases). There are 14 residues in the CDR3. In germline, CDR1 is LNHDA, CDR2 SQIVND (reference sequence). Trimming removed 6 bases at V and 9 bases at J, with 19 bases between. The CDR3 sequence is CASRGRGGLWTQYF. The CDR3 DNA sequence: TGTGCCAGTAGGGGCAGGGGTGGGTTGTGGACGCAGTATTTT.

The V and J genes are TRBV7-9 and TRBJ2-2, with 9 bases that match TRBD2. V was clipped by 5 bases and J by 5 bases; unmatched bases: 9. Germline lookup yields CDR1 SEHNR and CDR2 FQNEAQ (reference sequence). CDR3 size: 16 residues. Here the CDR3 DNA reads TGTGCCAGCAGCCGTTTAGCGGGAGTTCGTACCGGGGAGCTGTTTTTT. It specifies CASSRLAGVRTGELFF.